This T cell receptor (beta chain) was recorded in a study of CD8+CD57+ T cells in acquired aplastic anemia. According to the study, genomic DNA was the template for TCR beta VDJ and CDR3 profiling. TCRdb independently ran MiXCR on the reads; one entry per CDR3 protein. The data contain over 150,000 distinct CDR3 sequences, 35% to 55% of them singletons. Ten or more counts support this clonotype. Its cognate antigen is unknown. V was trimmed by 7 bases and J by 6 bases, leaving 7 bases between them. Per germline, CDR1 SNHLY and CDR2 FYNNEI. The CDR3 runs to 11 residues. Study-wide findings and caveats: Patients and controls turned out to have approximately 29 CD8+ CDR3 sequences in common.

This sequence joins TRBV2 and TRBJ2-1; possible D gene TRBD2, 6 bases. The specimen was sorted CD4+, CD8+, or CD8+CD57+ T cells (not recorded which) from PBMCs. This sequence was found in a human donor in good health. The CDR3 region is CASTGVNEQFF. The CDR3 nucleotides read TGTGCCAGCACGGGGGTCAATGAGCAGTTCTTC. Full variable domain (outside the CDR3, taken from reference TRBV2 and TRBJ2-1): EPEVTQTPSHQVTQMGQEVILRCVPISNHLYFYWYRQILGQKVEFLVSFYNNEISEKSEIFDDQFSVERPDGSNFTLKIRSTKLEDSAMYFCASTGVNEQFFGPGTRLTVL.